One and the same sample provided the 20 T cell receptor beta chains below, sequenced in a study of early T cells in non-severe SARS-CoV-2 infection. Each CDR3 protein is one row after TCRdb ran MiXCR on the 5' RACE reads. The table shows about 85,000 distinct CDR3 sequences, with approximately 14% occurring only once. Sequencing used whole blood. Receptor source: an adult who was a healthcare worker with PCR-confirmed SARS-CoV-2 infection or an uninfected control (not recorded which).

This chain connects TRBV11-2 to TRBJ2-4, with 11 bases lining up with TRBD1. Germline V gene sequence: CDR1 SGHAT, CDR2 FQNNGV. This CDR3 has 16 residues. Losses at the gene ends were 4 bases for V and 8 bases for J; bases not matched to a gene: 10. CDR3 bases: TGTGCCAGCAGCTCGATTGACGGGACAGGGGGTCACATTCAGTACTTC. Protein sequence: CASSSIDGTGGHIQYF.

The J gene is TRBJ1-4, the V gene TRBV5-4; 8 bases line up with TRBD1. V lost 4 bases and J lost 8; bases outside the gene matches: 10. In germline, CDR1 is SGHNT, CDR2 YYREEE (reference sequence). The CDR3 runs 15 residues. The DNA for the CDR3 is TGTGCCAGCAGCCCGAACGGACAGGGTAAAGAAAAACTGTTTTTT. Its translation is CASSPNGQGKEKLFF.

The chain recombines TRBV5-4 with TRBJ1-5; D unresolved. From germline, CDR1 is SGHNT and CDR2 YYREEE (reference sequence). V lost 4 bases, J lost 0 bases, and 11 bases lay in between. The CDR3 consists of 15 residues. The CDR3 DNA sequence: TGTGCCAGCAGCGATGGCGGTATTAGCAATCAGCCCCAGCATTTT. It codes for CASSDGGISNQPQHF.

This clonotype has more than one count but fewer than ten. The rearrangement joins TRBV30 to TRBJ1-2; D remains ambiguous. There are 13 residues in the CDR3. The germline V gene has CDR1 GTSNPN and CDR2 SVGIG (reference sequence). V dropped 3 bases and J dropped 6 bases, with 14 bases sitting between them. The CDR3 spells CAWSQTGLDGYTF. The CDR3 nucleotides are TGTGCCTGGAGCCAAACCGGGTTGGATGGCTACACCTTC. The full variable domain, its missing parts supplied by reference TRBV30 and TRBJ1-2, is SQTIHQWPATLVQPVGSPLSLECTVEGTSNPNLYWYRQAAGRGLQLLFYSVGIGQISSEVPQNLSASRPQDRQFILSSKKLLLSDSGFYLCAWSQTGLDGYTFGSGTRLTVV.

This clonotype was seen a few times. This chain links TRBV25-1 with TRBJ2-1; 9 nucleotides align to TRBD1. V dropped 7 bases and J dropped 3; count of bases not matched to a gene: 4. Looked up from germline, CDR1 is MGHDK and CDR2 is SYGVNS. CDR3 length: 14 amino acids. CDR3 coding DNA: TGTGCCAGCACTAGGGGACAGGGCTACAATGAGCAGTTCTTC. This sequence encodes CASTRGQGYNEQFF.

J is TRBJ1-2 and V is TRBV6-6; 8 positions agree with TRBD1. CDR3 length: 16 residues. Unmatched junction bases numbered 12, after V lost 2 bases and J lost 7 bases. Germline CDR1 reads MNHNY; CDR2 reads SVGAGI (reference sequence). The CDR3: CASSYDPTGGTFGYTF. For the CDR3, the DNA is TGTGCCAGCAGTTACGACCCAACAGGGGGAACGTTTGGCTACACCTTC.

V usage is TRBV7-9 and J usage is TRBJ1-1; D gene ambiguous. Germline V gene data show CDR1 as SEHNR and CDR2 as FQNEAQ (reference sequence). V gave up 3 bases and J gave up 0 bases, with 11 bases separating them. CDR3 length: 15 amino acids. The chain's CDR3 is CASSFLTQMNTEAFF. The CDR3 DNA is TGTGCCAGCAGCTTCTTAACGCAGATGAACACTGAAGCTTTCTTT.

This clonotype was recorded a few times. The chain employs TRBV20-1 and TRBJ2-2; 12 bases align to TRBD1. V lost 0 bases and J lost 7; bases outside the gene matches: 6. There are 16 residues in the CDR3. Germline-derived CDR1 and CDR2 are DFQATT and SNEGSKA (reference sequence). The CDR3 coding sequence is TGCAGTGCTAGAGATGAGGGACAGGGGGCTCTCGGGGAGCTGTTTTTT. Its translation is CSARDEGQGALGELFF.

This chain links TRBV2 with TRBJ2-1; no clear D. Germline CDR1 SNHLY, CDR2 FYNNEI. V lost 5 bases and J lost 2, with 4 bases in between. This CDR3 spans 12 amino acids. As DNA, the CDR3 is TGTGCCAGCAGTATCCCCTACAATGAGCAGTTCTTC. This gives the protein CASSIPYNEQFF.

Within the sample, this clonotype is medium-sized. The chain is built from TRBV2 and TRBJ1-1; D gene unclear. Germline V gene lookup returns CDR1 SNHLY and CDR2 FYNNEI. The CDR3 has 12 residues. V shed 5 bases and J shed 3 bases, with 7 bases lying between them. In DNA, the CDR3 is TGTGCCAGCAGTCACAGCTACACTGAAGCTTTCTTT. Protein: CASSHSYTEAFF.

CDR3 amino acids: CASNQSRSSYNSPLHF. In DNA, the CDR3 is TGTGCCAGTAACCAGTCTCGAAGCTCCTATAATTCACCCCTCCACTTT. The chain is built from TRBV19 and TRBJ1-6; D uncertain. Germline V CDR1 and CDR2: LNHDA, SQIVND (reference sequence). V shed 7 bases and J shed 0 bases, with 13 bases lying between them. The CDR3 contains 16 residues.

This clonotype was seen more than once but under ten times. The chain employs TRBV28 and TRBJ2-7, with 12 bases fitting TRBD1. V was pared by 3 bases and J by 7 bases, with 13 bases of the junction left unmatched. The CDR3 has 17 amino acids. The germline gives CDR1 MDHEN, CDR2 SYDVKM. CDR3 sequence (DNA): TGTGCCAGCAGTTTGATCTCTTGGGACAGGGGGCCTCGGGAGCAGTACTTC. Amino acid sequence: CASSLISWDRGPREQYF.

This clonotype has more than one count but fewer than ten. The chain combines TRBV6-1 with TRBJ2-1, with D possibly being TRBD1 or TRBD2 (5 bases each). This CDR3 is built from 14 residues. Germline loops: CDR1 MNHNS, CDR2 SASEGT. The ends were cut back, 10 bases at V and 2 bases at J, with 15 bases in the middle. In DNA form, the CDR3 reads TGTGCCACCCTAGGGGACGGGACCTACAATGAGCAGTTCTTC. As protein: CATLGDGTYNEQFF.

This clonotype was found many times. The chain recombines TRBV25-1 with TRBJ1-5; 7 bases align to TRBD1. From germline, CDR1 is MGHDK and CDR2 SYGVNS. The CDR3 has 15 residues. The V gene end was trimmed by 4 bases and the J gene end by 1 base; junction bases not matched to a gene: 4. CDR3 DNA sequence: TGTGCCAGCAGTGGACAGGGAGTAAGCAATCAGCCCCAGCATTTT. Its translation is CASSGQGVSNQPQHF.

The J gene is TRBJ2-7, the V gene TRBV7-9, with D perhaps matching TRBD2 (5 bases). The CDR3 is 14 amino acids. V was cut by 6 bases and J by 3 bases, with 15 bases left in between. From germline, CDR1 is SEHNR and CDR2 FQNEAQ (reference sequence). CDR3 residues: CASRTGGGLYEQYF. In DNA form, the CDR3 reads TGTGCCAGCAGAACCGGAGGAGGACTCTACGAGCAGTACTTC. Drawing the rest from reference TRBV7-9 and TRBJ2-7, the complete variable domain is DTGVSQNPRHKITKRGQNVTFRCDPISEHNRLYWYRQTLGQGPEFLTYFQNEAQLEKSRLLSDRFSAERPKGSFSTLEIQRTEQGDSAMYLCASRTGGGLYEQYFGPGTRLTVT.

The rearrangement links TRBV7-8 to TRBJ1-6, with 10 bases that match TRBD1. The CDR3 contains 16 residues. V dropped 4 bases and J dropped 7; count of bases not matched to a gene: 7. CDR1 is SGHVS, CDR2 FQNEAQ, per germline. CDR3 residues: CASSSDRGVGNSPLHF. CDR3 bases: TGTGCCAGCAGCTCGGACAGGGGGGTTGGGAATTCACCCCTCCACTTT.

With respect to this clonotype: The junction shows a germline mismatch at one end, possibly a read error. The V and J genes are TRBV28 and TRBJ1-2, with unresolved D. Germline CDR1 is MDHEN and CDR2 is SYDVKM. This CDR3 has 13 amino acids. The CDR3 bases are TGTGTCAGCTCCGTCAGTGCTAACTATGGCTACACCTTC. It codes for CVSSVSANYGYTF.

The chain combines TRBV5-1 with TRBJ2-5; 7 nucleotides match TRBD2. CDR3 length: 15 residues. From germline, CDR1 is SGHRS and CDR2 YFSETQ. With 4 bases clipped from V and 0 bases from J, the junction kept 6 bases outside the gene matches. This CDR3 is CASSILGTNQETQYF. CDR3 DNA sequence: TGCGCCAGCAGCATACTCGGGACTAACCAAGAGACCCAGTACTTC.

The chain links TRBV19 to TRBJ2-6; TRBD1 might be the D (5 bases). The V gene's germline CDR1 is LNHDA and CDR2 SQIVND (reference sequence). The CDR3 totals 15 residues. The ends were cut back, 8 bases at V and 4 bases at J, with 15 bases in the middle. In DNA, the CDR3 is TGTGCCAGTTGCGATCAGGGTACGGGGGCCAACGTCCTGACTTTC. It codes for CASCDQGTGANVLTF.

This clonotype was counted only a few times. This sequence joins TRBV5-6 and TRBJ2-1; 7 bases align to TRBD2. CDR3 size: 16 residues. From germline, CDR1 is SGHDT and CDR2 YYEEEE. After removal of 0 bases from V and 0 bases from J, the junction contained 3 bases not matched to a gene. CDR3 DNA: TGTGCCAGCAGCTTGGTTCGGACTAGCTCCTACAATGAGCAGTTCTTC. This codes for CASSLVRTSSYNEQFF.